This section outlines one TCR beta chain sequence together with its context. Its antigen remains unidentified. The data are from a study of T cell responses to AZD1222 COVID-19 vaccine. Study-wide results and caveats: Mapped onto spike, vaccine-associated CD4 TCRs spanned it and were dominant at 160-218 and 743-854. Unmutated regions of variants are reportedly targeted by nearly half of spike-specific TCRs. Spike-specific TCR breadth rose after two AZD1222 doses, and depth rose as well.

Germline V gene data show CDR1 as MNHNS and CDR2 as SASEGT. CDR3 length: 15 amino acids. V was shortened by 1 base and J by 0 bases, with 9 bases between the two germline ends. Here immunoSEQ multiplex PCR was the method, and the copy in TCRdb shows in-frame clones only, minus some. The sample includes about 130,000 clones, roughly 90% of them seen just once. The sequence derives from an adult who received the AZD1222 COVID-19 vaccine. The source material was peripheral blood, sampled 28 days after the second AZD1222 dose. This rearrangement joins TRBV6-1 to TRBJ1-2; D is ambiguous. This CDR3 reads CASSEVPLANYGYTF. CDR3 DNA sequence: TGTGCCAGCAGTGAAGTTCCCCTAGCTAACTATGGCTACACCTTC.